The 10 T cell receptor beta chains given below trace back to one sample, sequenced in a study of blood T cell repertoires in COVID-19. Repertoires were generated with immunoSEQ multiplex PCR, while TCRdb's copy carries only in-frame clones and drops some. The table lists tens of thousands of clones, roughly 80% of them singletons. Sequenced: peripheral blood. These receptors all come from a man aged 55 to 69 in a cohort sampled during active COVID-19.

This clone has only one observation. This chain uses TRBV9 with TRBJ2-1; maybe TRBD2 (6 bases). Trimming left V 0 bases short and J 2 bases short, with 9 bases between. This CDR3 has 15 residues. Germline V gene lookup returns CDR1 SGDLS and CDR2 YYNGEE. CDR3 DNA sequence: TGTGCCAGCAGCGTAGTGGGGGGTCCCTACAATGAGCAGTTCTTC. Amino acids: CASSVVGGPYNEQFF.

In this sample, this clone turned up a few times. This rearrangement joins TRBV5-5 to TRBJ1-5; no definite D call. This CDR3 has 14 amino acids. The V and J ends lost 2 bases and 8 bases respectively, with 14 bases between them. The germline V gene encodes CDR1 SGHKS and CDR2 YYEKEE (reference sequence). CDR3 sequence (DNA): TGTGCCAGCAGCTTCGGGGTCTACGGGGAGCCCCAGCATTTT. This codes for CASSFGVYGEPQHF.

The genes are TRBV18 and TRBJ2-5; 7 bases are a match to TRBD1. From germline, CDR1 is KGHSH and CDR2 LQKENI. The CDR3 sequence is 16 residues long. After removal of 3 bases from V and 10 bases from J, the junction contained 17 bases not matched to a gene. The chain's CDR3 is CASSPQATGQQEGQYF. The CDR3 DNA follows: TGTGCCAGCTCACCGCAGGCGACAGGGCAGCAAGAGGGCCAGTACTTC.

The rearrangement joins TRBV27 to TRBJ1-6; D not certain. Germline V gives CDR1 MNHEY, CDR2 SMNVEV (reference sequence). The CDR3 covers 14 residues. Trimming stripped 6 bases from V and 7 bases from J, with 13 bases between. The CDR3 DNA reads TGTGCCAGCAGCCCAGCTCACGGGAATTCACCCCTCCACTTT. Amino acids: CASSPAHGNSPLHF.

The chain joins TRBV7-3 to TRBJ2-5, with 9 bases lining up with TRBD1. Looked up from germline, CDR1 is SGHTA and CDR2 is FQGTGA. V dropped 3 bases and J dropped 6; count of bases not matched to a gene: 8. This CDR3 has 15 residues. The CDR3 coding sequence is TGTGCCAGCAGCTTGGGGACAGGGAAGGGACAGACCCAGTACTTC. Its translation is CASSLGTGKGQTQYF.

This sequence joins TRBV24-1 and TRBJ2-3; D is possibly TRBD2 (6 bases). V lost 4 bases to trimming and J lost 4 bases, with 14 bases between them. CDR3 length: 15 amino acids. Germline CDR1 and CDR2: KGHDR and SFDVKD. The DNA of the CDR3 is TGTGCCACCAGTGACCTCGCGGGGACCCCAGATACGCAGTATTTT. Protein product: CATSDLAGTPDTQYF.

This chain links TRBV19 with TRBJ1-4, with TRBD1 as a possible D gene (5 bases). This CDR3 region has 15 residues. The germline V gene has CDR1 LNHDA and CDR2 SQIVND (reference sequence). Trimming removed 8 bases from V and 4 bases from J, with 17 bases in between. CDR3 sequence: CASSDSPGGNEKLFF. The CDR3 DNA reads TGTGCCAGTTCAGACTCTCCGGGGGGTAATGAAAAACTGTTTTTT.

J is TRBJ2-1 and V is TRBV28; 7 bases agree with TRBD2. This CDR3 has 11 residues. Germline V gene lookup returns CDR1 MDHEN and CDR2 SYDVKM. J was trimmed by 12 bases and V by 2 bases; bases with no gene match: 1. The CDR3: CASSLPGGQFF. CDR3 sequence (DNA): TGTGCCAGCAGTTTACCGGGAGGGCAGTTCTTC.

The chain carries TRBV24-1 and TRBJ2-1; 7 bases align to TRBD1. CDR3 size: 16 residues. The junction had 15 bases not matched to a gene; V was cut back by 9 bases and J by 5 bases. Germline V gene lookup returns CDR1 KGHDR and CDR2 SFDVKD. This CDR3 reads CATAGGKTGLDNEQFF. The CDR3 DNA reads TGTGCCACCGCAGGAGGAAAGACAGGGTTAGACAATGAGCAGTTCTTC.

This clone was seen a handful of times. The chain uses TRBV29-1 and TRBJ2-7; TRBD1 is a possible D gene (5 bases). V was trimmed by 4 bases and J by 10 bases, leaving 17 bases between them. The CDR3 totals 12 residues. Per germline, CDR1 SQVTM and CDR2 ANQGSEA. CDR3 DNA sequence: TGCAGCGTTGCCGACCCCGAACGGACACAGTACTTC. Protein: CSVADPERTQYF.